This T cell receptor (beta chain) was recorded in a study of blood T cell repertoires in COVID-19. Study context: Spain, Italy and the United States supplied samples that represented acute and convalescent COVID-19. PBMCs, B-cell-depleted T cells, or T cells were the source of the cDNA or gDNA that made up the material.

Original analysis: Scientists estimated how many nucleated cells there were by amplifying reference gene primers. Produced via immunoSEQ multiplex PCR; TCRdb's table is partial and in-frame only. Clone size and the V and J calls come from that table; the DNA yielded D and trimming. The sample shows roughly 350,000 clones, around 91% of them seen only once. This CDR3 has 15 residues. The V end was cut by 6 bases, the J end by 4 bases, with 18 bases between. CDR1 and CDR2 (germline): SNHLY, FYNNEI. The gene calls are TRBV2 and TRBJ1-1; D is undetermined. This TCR came from a woman between 18 and 30 years old who had recovered from COVID-19. Sequencing was done on a sample of peripheral blood. The CDR3 region has the DNA TGTGCCAGCAGCCACGAATCAGGTGGGTCCACTGAAGCTTTCTTT. Translating gives CASSHESGGSTEAFF.